The 14 T cell receptor beta chains reported below all come from one sample, sequenced in a study of OX40 agonist ivuxolimab in advanced cancers. Repertoires were generated with immunoSEQ multiplex PCR, while TCRdb's copy carries only in-frame clones and drops some. The data contain approximately 52,000 clones, roughly 94% of them singletons. The source material was CD4+ or CD8+ T cells sorted from blood, sampled in a trial of the OX40 agonist ivuxolimab. The origin of the receptors is an adult with an advanced solid tumor such as melanoma, head and neck, liver or kidney cancer.

This clone came up once. The chain uses TRBV19 and TRBJ2-7; TRBD2 matches at 7 bases. J gave up 2 bases and V 3 bases, and 1 base lay outside the gene matches. The length of the CDR3 is 13 residues. The germline V gene encodes CDR1 LNHDA and CDR2 SQIVND (reference sequence). CDR3 nucleotides: TGTGCCAGTAGTATGGGACTAACCTACGAGCAGTACTTC. Its translation: CASSMGLTYEQYF.

The chain combines TRBV10-1 with TRBJ2-1, with D possibly being TRBD2 (7 bases). CDR3 length: 15 amino acids. From germline, CDR1 is WNHNN and CDR2 SYGVQD (reference sequence). Between the trimmed V and J ends, which lost 10 bases and 8 bases, there was a span of 24 bases. As DNA, the CDR3 is TGCGCCACCTGTAGGGGGAGGGCCAACTTTGATGAGCAGTTCTTC. It is translated as CATCRGRANFDEQFF.

This clone showed up just once. V usage is TRBV27 and J usage is TRBJ2-3; D not resolved. Trimming cost V 8 bases and J 3 bases, with 9 bases left between them. Looked up from germline, CDR1 is MNHEY and CDR2 is SMNVEV (reference sequence). The CDR3 extends over 12 amino acids. As DNA, the CDR3 is TGTGCCAGCTCACTGGGGACAGATACGCAGTATTTT. The encoded protein is CASSLGTDTQYF.

The V gene is TRBV18, the J gene TRBJ2-7; 7 bases map to TRBD2. After removal of 1 base from V and 1 base from J, the junction contained 4 bases not matched to a gene. This CDR3 contains 15 residues. Germline V gene lookup returns CDR1 KGHSH and CDR2 LQKENI. Written as DNA, the CDR3 is TGTGCCAGCTCACCACAGCGGGGATCGTCCTACGAGCAGTACTTC. Amino acid sequence: CASSPQRGSSYEQYF. The full variable domain, its missing parts supplied by reference TRBV18 and TRBJ2-7, is NAGVMQNPRHLVRRRGQEARLRCSPMKGHSHVYWYRQLPEEGLKFMVYLQKENIIDESGMPKERFSAEFPKEGPSILRIQQVVRGDSAAYFCASSPQRGSSYEQYFGPGTRLTVT.

The chain employs TRBV4-3 and TRBJ1-4; D perhaps matches TRBD1 (5 bases). Germline-derived CDR1 and CDR2 are LGHNA and YSLEER. The V end lost 0 bases, the J end lost 4 bases, and 18 bases lay between the germline ends. This CDR3 region has 18 residues. The CDR3 DNA reads as TGCGCCAGCAGCCAAGATTTGGGCGGGACGGGTAATAATGAAAAACTGTTTTTT. This sequence encodes CASSQDLGGTGNNEKLFF.

The chain couples TRBV10-3 to TRBJ2-7, with 9 nucleotides matching TRBD1. V lost 4 bases to trimming and J lost 2 bases; unmatched junction nucleotides: 3. Germline lookup yields CDR1 ENHRY and CDR2 SYGVKD. The CDR3 has 14 residues. The CDR3 DNA reads TGTGCCATCAGTGGGGACAGGGACCCCTACGAGCAGTACTTC. Amino acids: CAISGDRDPYEQYF.

V is TRBV28 and J is TRBJ2-7; 12 bases match TRBD2. Germline CDR1 is MDHEN and CDR2 is SYDVKM. With 7 bases clipped from V and 1 base from J, the junction kept 5 bases outside the gene matches. The CDR3 runs to 15 residues. CDR3 DNA sequence: TGTGCCAGCAACGAACTAGCGGGAGGTTCCTACGAGCAGTACTTC. Translated: CASNELAGGSYEQYF.

The chain recombines TRBV7-9 with TRBJ2-5; D is undetermined. V gave up 1 base and J gave up 4 bases, with 4 bases separating them. Germline V CDR1 and CDR2: SEHNR, FQNEAQ (reference sequence). This CDR3 has 12 residues. CDR3 sequence (DNA): TGTGCCAGCAGCTTAGGTCGAGAGACCCAGTACTTC. As protein: CASSLGRETQYF. The full variable domain, with the rest looked up from reference TRBV7-9 and TRBJ2-5, is DTGVSQNPRHKITKRGQNVTFRCDPISEHNRLYWYRQTLGQGPEFLTYFQNEAQLEKSRLLSDRFSAERPKGSFSTLEIQRTEQGDSAMYLCASSLGRETQYFGPGTRLLVL.

The rearrangement uses TRBV5-8 and TRBJ2-7; D gene unclear. CDR3 size: 11 residues. V dropped 4 bases and J dropped 4 bases, with 6 bases sitting between them. The V gene's germline CDR1 is SGHTS and CDR2 YDEGEE. CDR3 in DNA: TGTGCCAGCAGCCCCAATTACGAGCAGTACTTC. Encoded protein: CASSPNYEQYF.

CDR3 amino acids: CASSQMDRPSYNEQFF. The CDR3 region has the DNA TGCGCCAGCAGCCAGATGGACAGGCCCTCCTACAATGAGCAGTTCTTC. The chain uses TRBV4-1 and TRBJ2-1, with 7 nucleotides matching TRBD1. Trimming removed 3 bases from V and 0 bases from J; junction bases left unmatched: 5. This CDR3 is built from 16 residues. CDR1 is MGHRA, CDR2 YSYEKL, per germline.

This clone turned up a few times. J is TRBJ1-1 and V is TRBV28; unclear D gene. Germline V CDR1 and CDR2: MDHEN, SYDVKM. This CDR3 comprises 13 residues. Trimming shortened V by 3 bases and J by 1 base, and 6 bases separated the two germline ends. CDR3 sequence reads: CASSFRGNTEAFF. The CDR3 nucleotides are TGTGCCAGCAGTTTCCGCGGGAACACTGAAGCTTTCTTT.

The J gene is TRBJ2-2, the V gene TRBV11-2; 13 nucleotides match TRBD2. Germline-derived CDR1 and CDR2 are SGHAT and FQNNGV. Unmatched junction bases numbered 5, after V lost 5 bases and J lost 5 bases. The CDR3 is 16 amino acids. CDR3 sequence reads: CASSRGLAGYTGELFF. For the CDR3, the DNA is TGTGCCAGCAGCCGGGGACTAGCGGGATATACCGGGGAGCTGTTTTTT.

The CDR3 reads CACTGLGTGREKLFF. The CDR3 bases are TGTGCCTGCACCGGTTTGGGGACAGGGAGAGAAAAACTGTTTTTT. The V gene is TRBV30, the J gene TRBJ1-4; 9 bases match TRBD1. CDR3 size: 15 residues. V shed 6 bases, J shed 8 bases, and the junction held 13 bases outside the gene matches. CDR1 is GTSNPN, CDR2 SVGIG, per germline (reference sequence). The full variable domain, its missing parts supplied by reference TRBV30 and TRBJ1-4, is SQTIHQWPATLVQPVGSPLSLECTVEGTSNPNLYWYRQAAGRGLQLLFYSVGIGQISSEVPQNLSASRPQDRQFILSSKKLLLSDSGFYLCACTGLGTGREKLFFGSGTQLSVL.

The CDR3 loop reads CASSFRGSSYNEQFF. Written as DNA, the CDR3 is TGTGCCAGCAGCTTTCGTGGGAGCTCCTACAATGAGCAGTTCTTC. The J gene is TRBJ2-1, the V gene TRBV7-6; a possible D gene is TRBD2 (5 bases). Germline V gene lookup returns CDR1 SGHVS and CDR2 FNYEAQ. Deletions cut 3 bases from V and 0 bases from J, with 9 bases between. There are 15 residues in the CDR3.